This T cell receptor (beta chain) was obtained from a study of cytomegalovirus exposure and HLA in healthy donors. Study context: For the roughly 390 genotyped donors, more than 65% fell within the Caucasian-associated ancestry cluster. Points from the study as a whole: In presence/absence analyses, roughly uniform sequencing depth across donors was assumed. Later genetic work tied a missense DCLRE1C variant to beta-chain V and J trimming.

PCR involved 60 Vbeta and 13 Jbeta primers. Here immunoSEQ multiplex PCR was the method, and the copy in TCRdb shows in-frame clones only, minus some. The sample lists around 120,000 clones, about 68% seen once, with around 4% in the top ten. This clone was detected only a few times. What it recognizes is unknown. This CDR3 contains 13 residues. Trimming took 5 bases from V and 7 from J, leaving 14 bases between them. CDR1 is SGHDN, CDR2 FVKESK, per germline. The V gene is TRBV14, the J gene TRBJ1-2; a weak D match, TRBD1 (5 bases). Sequenced: PBMCs. The TCR was taken from a young man in good health and CMV-seropositive. DNA for the CDR3: TGTGCCAGCAGCGGTCGGGGGGTCGGTGGCTACACCTTC. It encodes CASSGRGVGGYTF.